This T cell receptor beta chain appears in the sequencing data of a study of technical replicates of blood from a few donors. Trimming stripped 0 bases from V and 5 bases from J, with 14 bases between. Germline values: CDR1 MNHEY, CDR2 SVGAGI. CDR3 length equals 16 residues. Libraries were prepared by immunoSEQ multiplex PCR; TCRdb keeps only in-frame clonotypes and omits some of them. The table includes approximately 76,000 clones, about 91% detected once. The chain employs TRBV6-5 and TRBJ1-5; D ambiguous. Source material: T cells isolated from PBMCs. This clonotype was obtained from a human donor in good health. CDR3 bases: TGTGCCAGCAGTTACTCAGCGGCGGGGAGGGATCAGCCCCAGCATTTT. Its protein is CASSYSAAGRDQPQHF.